This T cell receptor beta chain stems from a study of response to subunit inactivated influenza vaccine. Broader study findings: Authors suggested seasonal influenza vaccinations each recruit few new T cells.

There are a few counts of this clonotype. Its antigen remains unidentified. One entry per CDR3 protein results from TCRdb running MiXCR on the RT-PCR reads. Of more than 700,000 distinct CDR3 sequences listed, around 20% are singletons. The sequenced sample was PBMCs from blood, obtained about 5 days after vaccination. This receptor was obtained from a man aged 45-65 years who received an inactivated influenza vaccine.

This chain's CDR3 is CASSEGAAHYGYTF. CDR3 coding DNA: TGTGCCAGCAGTGAAGGTGCAGCCCACTATGGCTACACCTTC. The rearrangement uses TRBV6-1 and TRBJ1-2; D remains ambiguous. Looked up from germline, CDR1 is MNHNS and CDR2 is SASEGT. CDR3 size: 14 residues. Trimming removed 1 base from V and 3 bases from J, with 9 bases in between.